These 25 T cell receptor beta chains were sequenced from one sample in a study of cytomegalovirus exposure and HLA in healthy donors (dated 2017 in TCRdb). Libraries were built with the immunoSEQ multiplex PCR assay. TCRdb re-hosts the immuneACCESS table, in-frame sequences only. Its copies lack some clones; in the studies checked, an unresolved V gene accounts for under half of them, and the cause for the rest is not known. The sample profile shows 150,000 to 180,000 clones; more than 70% of them were found once. 2% to 2.5% of the sample comes from the top ten. The material sequenced was PBMCs. These TCRs come from a human donor in good health.

The chain couples TRBV6-1 to TRBJ1-1, with 7 bases identical to TRBD1. The germline V gene has CDR1 MNHNS and CDR2 SASEGT. Trimming cost V 6 bases and J 5 bases; bases outside gene matches: 6. This CDR3 has 13 residues. The CDR3 sequence is CASSRQGWTEAFF. As DNA, the CDR3 is TGTGCCAGCAGCCGACAGGGTTGGACTGAAGCTTTCTTT.

V and J are TRBV18 and TRBJ1-1; D might be TRBD1 (6 bases). CDR1 and CDR2 (germline): KGHSH, LQKENI. The CDR3 covers 14 residues. The ends were cut back, 6 bases at V and 5 bases at J, with 16 bases in the middle. CDR3 sequence: CASSYVGGGTEAFF. In nucleotides, the CDR3 is TGTGCCAGCTCCTACGTAGGGGGGGGAACTGAAGCTTTCTTT.

The gene calls are TRBV9 and TRBJ2-5; the match to TRBD1 covers 7 bases. J gave up 5 bases and V 3 bases, and 4 bases lay outside the gene matches. The CDR3 length is 13 residues. The germline V gene encodes CDR1 SGDLS and CDR2 YYNGEE. CDR3 nucleotide sequence: TGTGCCAGCAGCGATGACAGGGTGGAGACCCAGTACTTC. Translation: CASSDDRVETQYF.

The genes are TRBV7-8 and TRBJ2-7, with 11 bases that match TRBD2. CDR3 length: 15 amino acids. Germline trimming cut 3 bases from V and 4 bases from J; bases unmatched to any gene: 5. The germline V gene encodes CDR1 SGHVS and CDR2 FQNEAQ. CDR3 loop: CASSFLAGGLYEQYF. The DNA for the CDR3 is TGTGCCAGCAGCTTCCTAGCGGGGGGACTATACGAGCAGTACTTC. Filled out from reference TRBV7-8 and TRBJ2-7, the complete variable domain reads GAGVSQSPRYKVAKRGQDVALRCDPISGHVSLFWYQQALGQGPEFLTYFQNEAQLDKSGLPSDRFFAERPEGSVSTLKIQRTQQEDSAVYLCASSFLAGGLYEQYFGPGTRLTVT.

The rearrangement uses TRBV29-1 and TRBJ2-7; perhaps TRBD1 as D (6 bases). The germline gives CDR1 SQVTM, CDR2 ANQGSEA. This CDR3 spans 13 amino acids. Trimming cost V 3 bases and J 5 bases, with 14 bases left between them. The CDR3 sequence is CSVDGHQGNEQYF. The DNA of the CDR3 is TGCAGCGTTGATGGACACCAGGGGAACGAGCAGTACTTC.

The chain joins TRBV6-1 to TRBJ1-1; 8 bases line up with TRBD1. CDR3 size: 15 residues. Germline assignment: CDR1 MNHNS and CDR2 SASEGT. J lost 5 bases, V lost 5 bases, and 10 bases had no gene match. The CDR3 sequence is CASSPLTGDATEAFF. The CDR3 DNA is TGTGCCAGCAGTCCCCTGACAGGGGACGCGACTGAAGCTTTCTTT.

V gene TRBV10-3 combines with J gene TRBJ1-1; D remains unclear. The CDR3 extends over 15 amino acids. The germline CDR1 and CDR2 sequences are ENHRY and SYGVKD. Trimming stripped 2 bases from V and 1 base from J, with 11 bases between. CDR3 bases: TGTGCCATCAGTGAGAGGCAGGTCGCGAACACTGAAGCTTTCTTT. This sequence encodes CAISERQVANTEAFF.

This clone was seen a few times. Within the sample, other DNA sequences also encode this same CDR3. The chain recombines TRBV5-1 with TRBJ1-5, with D possibly TRBD1 on 6 matching bases. Trimming took 4 bases from V and 2 from J, leaving 10 bases between them. The CDR3 has 14 amino acids. The germline CDR1 and CDR2 sequences are SGHRS and YFSETQ. The CDR3 nucleotides read TGCGCCAGCAGCCCCGAGGGGGGCAATCAGCCCCAGCATTTT. It codes for CASSPEGGNQPQHF.

The chain is built from TRBV7-2 and TRBJ1-4, with 8 bases matching TRBD1. J lost 5 bases, V lost 5 bases, and 4 bases had no gene match. The CDR3 has 14 amino acids. The germline CDR1 and CDR2 sequences are SGHTA and FQGNSA. Here the CDR3 DNA reads TGTGCCAGCAGCGTCGGGACAGGCAATGAAAAACTGTTTTTT. The encoded protein is CASSVGTGNEKLFF.

The V call is TRBV6-5, the J call TRBJ1-5; a possible D gene is TRBD1 (5 bases). The CDR3 has 14 residues. The germline V gene encodes CDR1 MNHEY and CDR2 SVGAGI. Deletions cut 5 bases from V and 0 bases from J, with 8 bases between. CDR3 amino acids: CASSGHTSNQPQHF. The DNA for the CDR3 is TGTGCCAGCAGTGGACATACTAGCAATCAGCCCCAGCATTTT.

The chain is built from TRBV20-1 and TRBJ1-2, with D perhaps matching TRBD1 (6 bases). V gave up 5 bases and J gave up 8 bases, with 12 bases separating them. The germline gives CDR1 DFQATT, CDR2 SNEGSKA (reference sequence). CDR3 length: 11 amino acids. The CDR3 sequence: CSAESGAGYTF. CDR3 in DNA: TGCAGTGCTGAATCAGGGGCCGGCTACACCTTC.

The chain links TRBV7-9 to TRBJ2-1; 15 bases are shared with TRBD2. The CDR3 extends over 17 amino acids. CDR1 is SEHNR, CDR2 FQNEAQ, per germline (reference sequence). With 5 bases clipped from V and 8 bases from J, the junction kept 10 bases outside the gene matches. CDR3 sequence (DNA): TGTGCCAGCAGCATACTACGGACTAGCGGGAGGGTCTATGAGCAGTTCTTC. It yields the protein CASSILRTSGRVYEQFF.

The V and J genes are TRBV4-3 and TRBJ2-2; the match to TRBD1 covers 7 bases. The V gene end was trimmed by 1 base and the J gene end by 1 base; junction bases not matched to a gene: 6. The CDR3 is made up of 17 amino acids. Germline V CDR1 and CDR2: LGHNA, YSLEER. CDR3 sequence reads: CASSQVSGTENTGELFF. CDR3 nucleotides: TGCGCCAGCAGCCAAGTGTCAGGGACAGAGAACACCGGGGAGCTGTTTTTT.

This sequence joins TRBV6-5 and TRBJ2-6; the D gene is possibly TRBD1 (5 bases). CDR3 size: 15 residues. Per the germline V gene, CDR1 is MNHEY and CDR2 is SVGAGI. V was pared by 4 bases and J by 2 bases, with 9 bases between. Written as DNA, the CDR3 is TGTGCCAGCAGTTCGGCAGGGCCTGGGGCCAACGTCCTGACTTTC. It specifies CASSSAGPGANVLTF.

As DNA, the CDR3 is TGCGCCAGCAGCACCGGACAGGGAGGACGAAACACCATATATTTT. The encoded protein is CASSTGQGGRNTIYF. This rearrangement joins TRBV5-1 to TRBJ1-3, with TRBD1 matching over 8 bases. Looked up from germline, CDR1 is SGHRS and CDR2 is YFSETQ. After removal of 4 bases from V and 5 bases from J, the junction contained 8 bases not matched to a gene. The CDR3 runs to 15 residues.

This clone showed up just once. The genes are TRBV2 and TRBJ2-2; weak D call: TRBD1 (5 bases). The CDR3 loop spans 15 amino acids. Looked up from germline, CDR1 is SNHLY and CDR2 is FYNNEI. The V and J ends lost 6 bases and 4 bases respectively, with 15 bases between them. Here the CDR3 reads CASRLGLVGTGELFF. The CDR3 DNA sequence: TGTGCCAGCAGGCTGGGGCTAGTTGGCACCGGGGAGCTGTTTTTT. Using reference TRBV2 and TRBJ2-2 for the parts outside the CDR3, the full variable domain is EPEVTQTPSHQVTQMGQEVILRCVPISNHLYFYWYRQILGQKVEFLVSFYNNEISEKSEIFDDQFSVERPDGSNFTLKIRSTKLEDSAMYFCASRLGLVGTGELFFGEGSRLTVL.

The V call is TRBV11-2, the J call TRBJ1-1; D gene uncertain. Trimming took 6 bases from V and 2 from J, leaving 4 bases between them. The germline CDR1 and CDR2 sequences are SGHAT and FQNNGV. This CDR3 is built from 11 residues. The CDR3, as DNA: TGTGCCAGCAGTCTAAACACTGAAGCTTTCTTT. It specifies CASSLNTEAFF.

The J gene is TRBJ1-1, the V gene TRBV19; D is ambiguous. The CDR3 contains 15 residues. The germline V and J ends were trimmed by 1 base and 4 bases, with 13 bases remaining between them. Germline CDR1 reads LNHDA; CDR2 reads SQIVND (reference sequence). CDR3 in DNA: TGTGCCAGTAGTATAGCCCCAGGTTCCAGCACTGAAGCTTTCTTT. Translation gives CASSIAPGSSTEAFF.

The chain has TRBV5-1 and TRBJ1-1; 8 nucleotides line up with TRBD1. This CDR3 contains 14 residues. With V trimmed by 7 bases and J by 4 bases, 9 bases remained unmatched. Germline assignment: CDR1 SGHRS and CDR2 YFSETQ. In DNA form, the CDR3 reads TGCGCCAGCCACACGGCAGGGGGCATCACTGAAGCTTTCTTT. It is translated as CASHTAGGITEAFF.

The V call is TRBV18, the J call TRBJ2-7, with TRBD1 matching 10 bases. CDR3 length equals 14 residues. The ends lost 3 bases at V and 4 bases at J; junction bases unmatched: 3. Germline-derived CDR1 and CDR2 are KGHSH and LQKENI. The CDR3 DNA reads as TGTGCCAGCTCACCGACAGGGGGCGGTTACGAGCAGTACTTC. Amino acids: CASSPTGGGYEQYF. Drawing the rest from reference TRBV18 and TRBJ2-7, the complete variable domain is NAGVMQNPRHLVRRRGQEARLRCSPMKGHSHVYWYRQLPEEGLKFMVYLQKENIIDESGMPKERFSAEFPKEGPSILRIQQVVRGDSAAYFCASSPTGGGYEQYFGPGTRLTVT.

The V gene is TRBV9, the J gene TRBJ2-5, with 10 bases fitting TRBD2. V was pared by 3 bases and J by 5 bases, with 10 bases of the junction left unmatched. Germline-derived CDR1 and CDR2 are SGDLS and YYNGEE. CDR3 length: 16 residues. The CDR3: CASSEWASGRGETQYF. The CDR3 nucleotides read TGTGCCAGCAGCGAGTGGGCTAGCGGGAGAGGGGAGACCCAGTACTTC.

This clone has only one observation. The gene calls are TRBV5-1 and TRBJ1-4, with a possible D match to TRBD1 (6 bases). Germline V CDR1 and CDR2: SGHRS, YFSETQ. V dropped 6 bases and J dropped 2 bases, with 17 bases sitting between them. CDR3 length: 16 residues. The CDR3 DNA sequence: TGCGCCAGCAATGCAGGGGCCTTTTTTACTAATGAAAAACTGTTTTTT. Its protein is CASNAGAFFTNEKLFF.

The rearrangement joins TRBV10-3 to TRBJ1-1, with a possible D match to TRBD1 (6 bases). Germline V gene sequence: CDR1 ENHRY, CDR2 SYGVKD. V dropped 2 bases and J dropped 5 bases, with 9 bases sitting between them. The CDR3 sequence is 13 residues long. This chain's CDR3 is CAISEVTGTEAFF. The DNA for the CDR3 is TGTGCCATCAGTGAGGTTACAGGGACTGAAGCTTTCTTT.

This sequence joins TRBV29-1 and TRBJ2-1; D is uncertain. This CDR3 region has 14 residues. Per germline, CDR1 SQVTM and CDR2 ANQGSEA. V was clipped by 3 bases and J by 5 bases, with 14 bases between them. CDR3 nucleotide sequence: TGCAGCGTTGATTTTTATCAGAAGAACAATGAGCAGTTCTTC. Protein sequence: CSVDFYQKNNEQFF.

The chain carries TRBV7-6 and TRBJ2-3, with 13 bases aligning to TRBD2. Per germline, CDR1 SGHVS and CDR2 FNYEAQ. This CDR3 has 16 residues. The junction had 4 bases not matched to a gene; V was cut back by 5 bases and J by 2 bases. This CDR3 reads CASSRTSGGSTDTQYF. The CDR3 coding sequence is TGTGCCAGCAGCCGGACTAGCGGGGGTTCCACAGATACGCAGTATTTT.